The clone carrying this T cell receptor (beta chain) appeared once. A sample-barcoded 5' primer and a J-beta primer mix were used in a second PCR of roughly 6 to 11 cycles. The study obtained at least 2.5 million CDR3-containing paired-end reads from every sample. TCRdb re-called the 5' RACE reads with MiXCR, one entry per CDR3 protein. Among about 1.5 million distinct CDR3 sequences listed, approximately 42% were seen once. Researchers collected ten milliliters of peripheral blood from every single donor. The data were obtained in a study of blood T cells in healthy people across ages. V was trimmed by 4 bases and J by 3 bases, leaving 18 bases between them. Germline CDR1 is DFQATT and CDR2 is SNEGSKA (reference sequence). The length of the CDR3 is 15 residues.

The sample consisted of blood. This receptor was identified in a woman between 18 and 29 years old in good health. The genes are TRBV20-1 and TRBJ1-2; D is unclear. For the CDR3, the DNA is TGCAGTGCTATTTCAACCGGGCCCAAAGACTATGGCTACACCTTC. It yields the protein CSAISTGPKDYGYTF.